This TCR beta chain was obtained from a study of shared clonotypes between healthy human individuals. Germline CDR1 reads SGHNT; CDR2 reads YYREEE (reference sequence). The V gene end was trimmed by 4 bases and the J gene end by 1 base; junction bases not matched to a gene: 4. The CDR3 contains 16 residues. General study findings and limits: A few donors showed sharing of 4.5% to 6% of naive CD4 clonotypes.

The method was immunoSEQ multiplex PCR; TCRdb's version includes in-frame clones alone and lacks a portion of them. This sample has millions of clones, with just over 90% found just once. Remarks on this clone: Its antigen is undetermined.

V is TRBV5-4 and J is TRBJ2-5, with TRBD2 identical over 13 bases. This TCR came from a man aged 18 to 29 in good health. Source material: naive CD4+ T cells sorted from blood. Subset indicated: CD45RA+ positively selected. The CDR3, as DNA: TGTGCCAGCAGCACCGGACTAGCGGGAGCCCAAGAGACCCAGTACTTC. This encodes CASSTGLAGAQETQYF.